This T cell receptor beta chain derives from a study of blood T cell repertoires in COVID-19. Study processing details: Reference gene primer amplification in the assay estimated nucleated cell counts. The table came from immunoSEQ multiplex PCR; TCRdb's copy has only in-frame clones and leaves some out. The V and J calls and clone size are taken from that table; D and trimming were inferred from the DNA. The table lists 250,000 to 400,000 clones, about 88% of them singletons, with roughly 2.5% in the top ten. Germline V gene data show CDR1 as SGHDT and CDR2 as YYEEEE. CDR3 length: 16 residues. The ends were cut back, 0 bases at V and 3 bases at J, with 13 bases in the middle.

The V and J genes are TRBV5-6 and TRBJ2-4; D is perhaps TRBD2 (6 bases). The TCR originated in a man between 60 and 70 years old who had recovered from COVID-19. The sequenced sample consisted of PBMCs or T cells enriched from blood (not recorded which). The CDR3 coding sequence is TGTGCCAGCAGCTTGGGGAGGGAGGTTGTCAAAAACATTCAGTACTTC. Translated, it gives CASSLGREVVKNIQYF.